Listed below are T cell receptor beta chains from one sample, sequenced in a study of early T cells in non-severe SARS-CoV-2 infection. TCRdb passed the 5' RACE reads through MiXCR, listing each CDR3 protein once. The sample holds 70,000 to 85,000 distinct CDR3 sequences, 13% seen once. Sequences were obtained from whole blood. The receptors here all came from an adult who was a healthcare worker with PCR-confirmed SARS-CoV-2 infection or an uninfected control (not recorded which). Each CDR3 is given with its conserved first and last residue. Fields, in order: clone size, D gene, J gene, V gene, CDR3 protein, CDR3 DNA. The D gene is left open where the match is weak. Expanded clones are given a class, and other clones once, few, many or no size at all.

>few|.|TRBJ2-5|TRBV5-1
CASSLSLAGDIQETQYF
TGCGCCAGCAGCTTATCACTAGCCGGAGACATCCAAGAGACCCAGTACTTC
>.|.|TRBJ2-1|TRBV2
CASSQGYEQFF
TGTGCCAGCTCACAGGGCTATGAGCAGTTCTTC
>few|.|TRBJ1-1|TRBV4-1
CASSQGSENTEAFF
TGCGCCAGCAGCCAAGGCAGTGAAAACACTGAAGCTTTCTTT
>many|.|TRBJ1-4|TRBV30
CASQVSTNEKLFF
TGTGCCTCTCAAGTGTCTACTAATGAAAAACTGTTTTTT
>many|.|TRBJ2-3|TRBV5-1
CASSPRRDTQYF
TGCGCCAGCAGCCCACGGAGAGATACGCAGTATTTT
>.|.|TRBJ2-6|TRBV2
CASGTGLGANVLTF
TGTGCCAGCGGGACTGGTCTCGGGGCCAACGTCCTGACTTTC
>few|TRBD1|TRBJ1-2|TRBV4-1
CASSRQGGFDYGYTF
TGCGCCAGCAGCCGTCAAGGGGGCTTTGACTATGGCTACACCTTC
>many|TRBD1|TRBJ1-4|TRBV5-1
CASSLAGTGTEKLFF
TGCGCCAGCAGCTTGGCCGGGACAGGGACTGAAAAACTGTTTTTT
>.|.|TRBJ1-3|TRBV6-5
CASSYRDSGNTIYF
TGTGCCAGCAGTTACAGGGATTCTGGAAACACCATATATTTT
>.|.|TRBJ1-4|TRBV2
CASSFGGQAGKLFF
TGTGCCAGCAGTTTTGGGGGTCAGGCGGGAAAACTGTTTTTT
>many|.|TRBJ1-2|TRBV7-2
CASSLWTTGANYGYTF
TGTGCCAGCAGCTTATGGACTACAGGTGCTAACTATGGCTACACCTTC
>.|.|TRBJ2-5|TRBV20-1
CSARDPPEETQYF
TGCAGTGCTAGAGATCCCCCTGAAGAGACCCAGTACTTC
>.|.|TRBJ2-3|TRBV29-1
CSAQLNGRAPDTQYF
TGCAGCGCCCAACTCAACGGTAGGGCCCCAGATACGCAGTATTTT
>many|.|TRBJ2-1|TRBV6-5
CASSYSDGWVNEQFF
TGTGCCAGCAGTTACTCGGACGGTTGGGTCAATGAGCAGTTCTTC
>many|.|TRBJ2-3|TRBV6-1
CASSEASGTQYF
TGTGCCAGCAGTGAAGCGTCCGGTACGCAGTATTTT
>many|.|TRBJ2-7|TRBV7-2
CASSLVAGPMREQYF
TGTGCCAGCAGCTTAGTGGCGGGACCTATGAGGGAGCAGTACTTC
>.|TRBD1|TRBJ1-5|TRBV19
CASAVQGDQPQHF
TGTGCCAGTGCGGTTCAGGGGGATCAGCCCCAGCATTTT
>few|.|TRBJ1-4|TRBV3-1
CASSQGYQTNEKLFF
TGTGCCAGCAGCCAAGGATACCAGACTAATGAAAAACTGTTTTTT
>many|TRBD1|TRBJ1-1|TRBV7-6
CASSRQGAISEAFF
TGTGCCAGCAGCCGTCAGGGGGCGATTTCTGAAGCTTTCTTT
>few|.|TRBJ1-1|TRBV7-9
CASSFTEYAEAFF
TGTGCCAGCAGCTTCACGGAGTACGCTGAAGCTTTCTTT
>.|TRBD2|TRBJ2-1|TRBV12-3/TRBV12-4
CASTTSLAGDEQFF
TGTGCCAGCACCACGTCCCTAGCGGGGGATGAGCAGTTCTTC
>.|.|TRBJ2-2|TRBV20-1
CSASPAREYTGELFF
TGCAGTGCTAGCCCAGCGCGGGAATACACCGGGGAGCTGTTTTTT
>few|.|TRBJ2-7|TRBV29-1
CSVVSYEQYF
TGCAGCGTTGTATCCTACGAGCAGTACTTC
>few|TRBD2|TRBJ2-1|TRBV2
CASNWGGLGDEQFF
TGTGCCAGCAATTGGGGGGGACTAGGCGATGAGCAGTTCTTC
>few|.|TRBJ2-1|TRBV7-9
CASSLVGWYNEQFF
TGTGCCAGCAGCTTAGTAGGTTGGTACAATGAGCAGTTCTTC
>.|.|TRBJ2-3|TRBV20-1
CSAVFAGTDTQYF
TGCAGTGCCGTTTTCGCGGGCACAGATACGCAGTATTTT
>.|.|TRBJ1-1|TRBV29-1
CSVESENTEAFF
TGCAGCGTTGAGTCAGAGAACACTGAAGCTTTCTTT
>many|TRBD1|TRBJ2-5|TRBV5-5
CASSLGPWGQTQETQYF
TGTGCCAGCAGCTTGGGGCCCTGGGGACAGACCCAAGAGACCCAGTACTTC
>.|TRBD1|TRBJ1-2|TRBV20-1
CSAKGQGAGYGYTF
TGCAGTGCAAAGGGGCAGGGGGCAGGCTATGGCTACACCTTC
>few|.|TRBJ1-1|TRBV11-2
CASSLAAGTEAFF
TGTGCCAGCAGCTTAGCGGCAGGCACTGAAGCTTTCTTT
>few|TRBD1|TRBJ2-1|TRBV11-1
CASSTPGGNEQFF
TGTGCCAGCAGCACACCAGGGGGCAATGAGCAGTTCTTC